The TCR beta chain described here comes from a study of blood T cell repertoires in COVID-19. In the authors' methods: How many nucleated cells were present was estimated from reference gene primer amplification. Generated by immunoSEQ multiplex PCR, the TCRdb table keeps only in-frame clones and is missing some. V and J calls and clone size are given by that table; D and trimming were obtained from the DNA. The table has about 210,000 clones, around 90% seen once. With regard to this clone: This sample includes further DNA sequences coding for the same CDR3.

Participants were placed into cohorts based on the clinical history they reported. The source material was PBMCs or T cells enriched from blood (not recorded which). The source is a man between 18 and 35 years old with acute COVID-19.

CDR3 in amino acids: CASSYGAGGYEQYF. Written as DNA, the CDR3 is TGTGCCAGCAGTTACGGCGCCGGAGGGTACGAGCAGTACTTC. The rearrangement uses TRBV6-2 or TRBV6-3 and TRBJ2-7, with D tentatively TRBD2 (6 bases). The V end was cut by 2 bases, the J end by 4 bases, with 12 bases between. The CDR3 length is 14 residues. Germline V gene sequence: CDR1 MNHEY, CDR2 SVGEGT.